Listed below are T cell receptor beta chains from one sample, sequenced in a study of blood T cell repertoires in COVID-19. The assay was immunoSEQ multiplex PCR, and TCRdb's table has in-frame clones only and misses some. The sample contains over 350,000 clones, 88% of which appear only once. The sample was PBMCs or T cells enriched from blood (not recorded which). These receptors were obtained from a woman aged 18-29 years who had recovered from COVID-19. CDR3s include the opening cysteine and the closing phenylalanine or tryptophan. The D gene is left open where the match is weak. Clone size is shown for a subset of rows, as once, few, many or a class of expanded clone.

j_call clone_size v_call d_call cdr3_nt cdr3_aa
TRBJ2-7 NA TRBV6-5 TRBD1 TGTGCCAGCAGCTCGACAGGGTACGAGCAGTACTTC CASSSTGYEQYF
TRBJ2-4 NA TRBV5-1 NA TGCGCCAGCAGCTCCGGGCCAATGAAAGGGGAAAACATTCAGTACTTC CASSSGPMKGENIQYF
TRBJ1-5 NA TRBV7-9 TRBD1 TGTGCCAGCAGCTTGGACAGGGAGGATCAGCCCCAGCATTTT CASSLDREDQPQHF
TRBJ1-2 NA TRBV7-3 TRBD1 TGTGCCAGCAGCTTTCGGGCGGGGGACAGGGCCTATGGCTACACCTTC CASSFRAGDRAYGYTF
TRBJ2-3 NA TRBV9 NA TGTGCCAGCAGCCCTCACTCAGATACGCAGTATTTT CASSPHSDTQYF
TRBJ2-7 NA TRBV6-2/TRBV6-3 NA TGTGCCAGCAGTTACATCGGTCCAGGGTTGGGCGAGCAGTACTTC CASSYIGPGLGEQYF
TRBJ2-1 NA TRBV11-2 TRBD1 TGTGCCAGCAGCTCGTGGGAACGGACAGGGGTACGGGAGCAGTTCTTC CASSSWERTGVREQFF
TRBJ1-1 NA TRBV27 NA TGTGCCAGCAGTTTGGCGGGGAGGGGGGGCTGGACTGAAGCTTTCTTT CASSLAGRGGWTEAFF
TRBJ2-5 NA TRBV4-2 NA TGTGCCAGCAGCCAGGCCGGGACTCCGGCCCAGTACTTC CASSQAGTPAQYF
TRBJ1-3 once TRBV9 TRBD1 TGTGCCAGCAGCGCCAGGACAGGGGCGACCTCCTCTGGAAACACCATATATTTT CASSARTGATSSGNTIYF
TRBJ2-1 NA TRBV7-8 NA TGTGCCAGCAGCTTACGCTTCACAGGGGGGGTTTACAATGAGCAGTTCTTC CASSLRFTGGVYNEQFF
TRBJ2-3 NA TRBV3-1/TRBV3-2 NA TGTGCCAGCAGCCTCTCCTTACAGGTCTACTTCACGTATACGCAGTATTTT CASSLSLQVYFTYTQYF
TRBJ1-2 NA TRBV27 TRBD1 TGTGCCAGCAGTTTAACGTGGGGACAGGGAGATGGCTACACCTTC CASSLTWGQGDGYTF
TRBJ2-7 NA TRBV9 TRBD1 TGTGCCAGCAGCGTAGGGACAGGGGGGCCCTACGAGCAGTACTTC CASSVGTGGPYEQYF
TRBJ2-3 NA TRBV30 TRBD2 TGTGCCTGGGGAGCGGGGGTCAGCACAGATACGCAGTATTTT CAWGAGVSTDTQYF
TRBJ1-5 NA TRBV27 TRBD1 TGTGCCAGCAGTTTACGACAGGGGGGTCAGCCCCAGCATTTT CASSLRQGGQPQHF
TRBJ1-1 NA TRBV19 NA TGTGCCAGTAGTATCTCACCAGACTCTGAAGCTTTCTTT CASSISPDSEAFF
TRBJ2-3 NA TRBV15 NA TGTGCCACCAGCATCAGGGATACGCAGTATTTT CATSIRDTQYF
TRBJ2-3 once TRBV9 NA TGTGCCAGCAGCGTTGGCAGAGGTACGCAGTATTTT CASSVGRGTQYF
TRBJ1-4 NA TRBV9 NA TGTGCCAGCAGCGTACACCCCACAGGGTCGTTTGAAAAACTGTTTTTT CASSVHPTGSFEKLFF
TRBJ1-2 NA TRBV14 TRBD1 TGTGCCAGCAGCCAAGATGGCAGGGGGGTGAGAGGCTACACCTTC CASSQDGRGVRGYTF
TRBJ2-7 few TRBV2 TRBD2 TGTGCCAGCTCGGGGGGTGGCTACGAGCAGTACTTC CASSGGGYEQYF
TRBJ2-1 NA TRBV29-1 TRBD2 TGCAGCGTTGATAAGCGGGGGGGCCGCTACAATGAGCAGTTCTTC CSVDKRGGRYNEQFF
TRBJ2-3 NA TRBV11-3 TRBD2 TGTGCCAGCAGCTTAGTGGGGACTAGCGGGGGGAACACAGATACGCAGTATTTT CASSLVGTSGGNTDTQYF
TRBJ1-1 NA TRBV5-1 NA TGCGCCAGCAGCTCCGGGCTTGGCGCGGGGGGCCCACCAAGGAACACTGAAGCTTTCTTT CASSSGLGAGGPPRNTEAFF
TRBJ2-7 NA TRBV15 NA TGTGCCACCAGCAGAAACCCCCGCGGCTCTCAGCAGTACTTC CATSRNPRGSQQYF
TRBJ1-1 NA TRBV4-2 NA TGTGCCAGCAGCCTCCTGACCCAGGGGATGAACACTGAAGCTTTCTTT CASSLLTQGMNTEAFF
TRBJ1-1 NA TRBV3-1/TRBV3-2 NA TGTGCCAGCAGCCACTTCCCTACAGGGCAGAACACTGAAGCTTTCTTT CASSHFPTGQNTEAFF
TRBJ2-7 NA TRBV9 TRBD2 TGTGCCACCCGACTAGCGGGGGGCGAAACCGCCTACGAGCAGTACTTC CATRLAGGETAYEQYF
TRBJ2-7 NA TRBV7-2 TRBD1 TGTGCCAGCAGCAGGGTGGGACAGGTCTCCTACGAGCAGTACTTC CASSRVGQVSYEQYF
TRBJ2-5 NA TRBV12-5 NA TGTGCTAGTGGTTTGGTACACTCTGGAGGGGCATGGGAAGAGACCCAGTACTTC CASGLVHSGGAWEETQYF
TRBJ2-6 NA TRBV7-2 NA TGTGCCAGCAGCCCCGCTAGCGACTCTGGGGCCAACGTCCTGACTTTC CASSPASDSGANVLTF